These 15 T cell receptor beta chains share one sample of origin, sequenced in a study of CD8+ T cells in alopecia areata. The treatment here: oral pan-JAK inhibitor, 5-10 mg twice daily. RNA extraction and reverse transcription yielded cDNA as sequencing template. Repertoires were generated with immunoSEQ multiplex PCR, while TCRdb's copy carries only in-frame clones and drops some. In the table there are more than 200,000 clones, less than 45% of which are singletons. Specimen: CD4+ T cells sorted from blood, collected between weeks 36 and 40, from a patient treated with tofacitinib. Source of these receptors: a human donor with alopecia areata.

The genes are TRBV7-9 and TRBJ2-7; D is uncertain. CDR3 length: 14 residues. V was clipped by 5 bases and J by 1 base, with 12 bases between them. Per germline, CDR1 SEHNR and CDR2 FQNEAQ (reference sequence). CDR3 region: CASSPVEASYEQYF. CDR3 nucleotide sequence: TGTGCCAGCAGCCCGGTCGAGGCGTCCTACGAGCAGTACTTC.

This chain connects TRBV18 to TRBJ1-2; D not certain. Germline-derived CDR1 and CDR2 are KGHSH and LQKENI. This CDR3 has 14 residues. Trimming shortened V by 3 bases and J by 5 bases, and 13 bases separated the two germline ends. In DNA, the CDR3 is TGTGCCAGCTCACCCGGCGTCGCGGAATATGGCTACACCTTC. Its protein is CASSPGVAEYGYTF.

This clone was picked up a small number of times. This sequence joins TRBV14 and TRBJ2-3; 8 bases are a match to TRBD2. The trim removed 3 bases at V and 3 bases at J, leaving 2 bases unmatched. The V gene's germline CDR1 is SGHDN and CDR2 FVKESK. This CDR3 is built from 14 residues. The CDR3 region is CASSQTGGTDTQYF. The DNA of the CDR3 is TGTGCCAGCAGCCAGACGGGAGGGACAGATACGCAGTATTTT.

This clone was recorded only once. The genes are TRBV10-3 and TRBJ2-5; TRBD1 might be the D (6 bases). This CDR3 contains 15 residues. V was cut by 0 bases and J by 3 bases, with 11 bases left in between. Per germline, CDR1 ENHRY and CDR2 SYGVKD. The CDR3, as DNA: TGTGCCATCAGTGAGTCGGTGCAGGGGAAAGAGACCCAGTACTTC. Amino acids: CAISESVQGKETQYF.

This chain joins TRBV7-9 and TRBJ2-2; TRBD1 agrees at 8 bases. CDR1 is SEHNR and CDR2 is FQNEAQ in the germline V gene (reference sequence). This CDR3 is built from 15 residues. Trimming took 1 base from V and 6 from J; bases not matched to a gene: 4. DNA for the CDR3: TGTGCCAGCAGCTTAGTGGACAGGGTGTCCGGGGAGCTGTTTTTT. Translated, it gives CASSLVDRVSGELFF.

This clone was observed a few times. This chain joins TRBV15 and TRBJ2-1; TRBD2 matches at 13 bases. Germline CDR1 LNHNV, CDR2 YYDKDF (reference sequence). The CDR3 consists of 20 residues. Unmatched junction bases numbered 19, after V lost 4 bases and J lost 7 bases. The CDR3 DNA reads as TGTGCCACCAGCATACCACCGGGACTAGCGGGACACCTACGATGGAATGAGCAGTTCTTC. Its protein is CATSIPPGLAGHLRWNEQFF. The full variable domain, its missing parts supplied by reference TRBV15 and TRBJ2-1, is DAMVIQNPRYQVTQFGKPVTLSCSQTLNHNVMYWYQQKSSQAPKLLFHYYDKDFNNEADTPDNFQSRRPNTSFCFLDIRSPGLGDTAMYLCATSIPPGLAGHLRWNEQFFGPGTRLTVL.

For the CDR3, the DNA is TGTGCCAGCTCATTGGGACTAGCGGGAGGTAATGAGCAGTTCTTC. It encodes CASSLGLAGGNEQFF. The chain is built from TRBV18 and TRBJ2-1; 15 nucleotides match TRBD2. With 5 bases clipped from V and 7 bases from J, the junction kept 3 bases outside the gene matches. Germline lookup yields CDR1 KGHSH and CDR2 LQKENI. The CDR3 covers 15 residues.

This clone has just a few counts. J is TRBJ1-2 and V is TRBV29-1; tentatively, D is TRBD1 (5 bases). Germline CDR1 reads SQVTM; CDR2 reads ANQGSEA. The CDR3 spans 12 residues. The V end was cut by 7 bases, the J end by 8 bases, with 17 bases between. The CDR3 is CSAASGNGGYTF. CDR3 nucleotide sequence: TGCAGCGCCGCCTCAGGGAATGGAGGCTACACCTTC. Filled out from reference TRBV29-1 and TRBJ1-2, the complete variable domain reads SAVISQKPSRDICQRGTSLTIQCQVDSQVTMMFWYRQQPGQSLTLIATANQGSEATYESGFVIDKFPISRPNLTFSTLTVSNMSPEDSSIYLCSAASGNGGYTFGSGTRLTVV.

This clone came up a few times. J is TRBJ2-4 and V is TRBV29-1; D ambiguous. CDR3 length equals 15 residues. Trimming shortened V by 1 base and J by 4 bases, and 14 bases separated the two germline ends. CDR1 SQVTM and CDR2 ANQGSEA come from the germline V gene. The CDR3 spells CSVEASYSVKNIQYF. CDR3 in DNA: TGCAGCGTTGAAGCGTCGTATAGTGTGAAAAACATTCAGTACTTC.

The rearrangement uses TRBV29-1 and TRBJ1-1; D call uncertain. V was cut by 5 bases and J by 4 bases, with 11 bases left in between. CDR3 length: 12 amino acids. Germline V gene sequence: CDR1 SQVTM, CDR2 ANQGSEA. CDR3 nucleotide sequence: TGCAGCGTTCTCCCAGTATTCACTGAAGCTTTCTTT. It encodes CSVLPVFTEAFF.

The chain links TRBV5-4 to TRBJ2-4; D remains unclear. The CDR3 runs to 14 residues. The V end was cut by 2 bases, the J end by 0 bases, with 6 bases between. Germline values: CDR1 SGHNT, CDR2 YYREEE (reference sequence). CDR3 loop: CASSLGRAKNIQYF. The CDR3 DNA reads TGTGCCAGCAGCTTAGGGCGAGCCAAAAACATTCAGTACTTC. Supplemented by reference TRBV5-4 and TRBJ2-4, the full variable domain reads ETGVTQSPTHLIKTRGQQVTLRCSSQSGHNTVSWYQQALGQGPQFIFQYYREEENGRGNFPPRFSGLQFPNYSSELNVNALELDDSALYLCASSLGRAKNIQYFGAGTRLSVL.

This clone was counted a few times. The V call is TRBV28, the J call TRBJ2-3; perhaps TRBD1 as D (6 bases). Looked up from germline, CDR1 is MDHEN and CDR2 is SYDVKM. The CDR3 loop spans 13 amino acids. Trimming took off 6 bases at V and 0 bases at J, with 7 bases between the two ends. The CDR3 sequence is CASRTGSTDTQYF. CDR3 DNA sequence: TGTGCCAGCAGAACAGGGAGCACAGATACGCAGTATTTT.

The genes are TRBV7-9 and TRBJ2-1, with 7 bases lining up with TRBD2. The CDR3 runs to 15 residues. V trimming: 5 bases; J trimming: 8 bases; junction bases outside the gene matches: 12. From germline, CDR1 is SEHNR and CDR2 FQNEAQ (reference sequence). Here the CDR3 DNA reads TGTGCCAGCAGCCTCGGGACTAACCATCGACATGAGCAGTTCTTC. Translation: CASSLGTNHRHEQFF. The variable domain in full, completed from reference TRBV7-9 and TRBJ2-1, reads DTGVSQNPRHKITKRGQNVTFRCDPISEHNRLYWYRQTLGQGPEFLTYFQNEAQLEKSRLLSDRFSAERPKGSFSTLEIQRTEQGDSAMYLCASSLGTNHRHEQFFGPGTRLTVL.

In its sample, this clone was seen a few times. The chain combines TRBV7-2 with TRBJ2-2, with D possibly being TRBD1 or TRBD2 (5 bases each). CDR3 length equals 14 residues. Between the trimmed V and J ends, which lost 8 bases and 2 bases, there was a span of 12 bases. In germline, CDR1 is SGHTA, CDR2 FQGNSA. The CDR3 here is CASLPGLNTGELFF. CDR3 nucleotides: TGTGCCAGCCTCCCGGGGCTTAACACCGGGGAGCTGTTTTTT.

The CDR3 region is CASSGRLAGGETQYF. CDR3 bases: TGTGCCAGCAGCGGACGACTAGCGGGAGGAGAGACCCAGTACTTC. The V gene is TRBV5-4, the J gene TRBJ2-5; 13 positions agree with TRBD2. Looked up from germline, CDR1 is SGHNT and CDR2 is YYREEE (reference sequence). This CDR3 contains 15 residues. The trim removed 4 bases at V and 4 bases at J, leaving 4 bases unmatched.